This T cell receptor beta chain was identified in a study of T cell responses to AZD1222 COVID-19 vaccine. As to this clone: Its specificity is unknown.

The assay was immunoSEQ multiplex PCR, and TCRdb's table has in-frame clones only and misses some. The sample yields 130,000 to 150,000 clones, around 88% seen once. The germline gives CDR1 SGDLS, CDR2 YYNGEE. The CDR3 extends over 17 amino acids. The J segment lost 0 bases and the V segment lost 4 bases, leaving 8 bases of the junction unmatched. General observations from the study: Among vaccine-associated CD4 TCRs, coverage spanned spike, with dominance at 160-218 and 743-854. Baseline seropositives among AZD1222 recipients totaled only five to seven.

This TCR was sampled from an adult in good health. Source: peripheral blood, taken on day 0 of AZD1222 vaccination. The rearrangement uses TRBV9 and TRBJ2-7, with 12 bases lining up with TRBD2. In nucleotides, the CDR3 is TGTGCCAGCAGCTTGACTAGCGGGAGCTTTAGCTCCTACGAGCAGTACTTC. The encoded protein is CASSLTSGSFSSYEQYF.